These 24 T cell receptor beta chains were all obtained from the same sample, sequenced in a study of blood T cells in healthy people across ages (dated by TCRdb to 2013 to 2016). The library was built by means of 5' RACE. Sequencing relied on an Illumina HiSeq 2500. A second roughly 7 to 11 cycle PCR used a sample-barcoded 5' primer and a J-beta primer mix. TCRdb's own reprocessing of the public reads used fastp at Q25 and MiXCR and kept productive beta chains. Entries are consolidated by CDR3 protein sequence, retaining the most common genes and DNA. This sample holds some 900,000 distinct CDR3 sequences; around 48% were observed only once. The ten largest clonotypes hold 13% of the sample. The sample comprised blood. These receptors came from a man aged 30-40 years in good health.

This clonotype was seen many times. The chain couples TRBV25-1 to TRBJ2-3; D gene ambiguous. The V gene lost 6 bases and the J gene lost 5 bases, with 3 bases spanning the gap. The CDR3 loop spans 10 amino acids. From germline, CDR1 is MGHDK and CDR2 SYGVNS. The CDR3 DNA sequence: TGTGCCAGCAGGGGAGATACGCAGTATTTT. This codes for CASRGDTQYF.

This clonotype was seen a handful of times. The CDR3 here is CSVGQGVSPTDTQYF. Here the CDR3 DNA reads TGCAGCGTAGGGCAGGGGGTAAGCCCCACAGATACGCAGTATTTT. The chain recombines TRBV29-1 with TRBJ2-3; 7 positions agree with TRBD1. CDR3 length equals 15 residues. Trimming at V came to 6 bases and at J to 2 bases, leaving 11 bases not matched to a gene. Germline CDR1 reads SQVTM; CDR2 reads ANQGSEA.

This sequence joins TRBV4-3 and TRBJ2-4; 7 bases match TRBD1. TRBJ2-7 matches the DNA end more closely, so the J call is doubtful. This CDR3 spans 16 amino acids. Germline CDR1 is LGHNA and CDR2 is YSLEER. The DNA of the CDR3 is TGCGCCAGCAGCCAAGATCGGACAGGCAGATTCGGCGAGCAGTACTTC. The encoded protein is CASSQDRTGRFGEQYF.

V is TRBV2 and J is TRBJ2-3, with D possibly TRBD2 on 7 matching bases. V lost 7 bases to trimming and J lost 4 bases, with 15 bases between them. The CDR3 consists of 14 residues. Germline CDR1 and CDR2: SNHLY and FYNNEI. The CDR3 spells CASMVGGAADTQYF. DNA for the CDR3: TGTGCCAGCATGGTGGGGGGGGCCGCAGATACGCAGTATTTT.

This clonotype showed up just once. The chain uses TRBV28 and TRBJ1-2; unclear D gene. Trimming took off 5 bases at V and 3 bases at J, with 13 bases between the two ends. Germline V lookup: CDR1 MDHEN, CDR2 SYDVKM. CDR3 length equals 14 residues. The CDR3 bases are TGTGCCAGCAGTCCCCCGACGGGATACTATGGCTACACCTTC. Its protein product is CASSPPTGYYGYTF.

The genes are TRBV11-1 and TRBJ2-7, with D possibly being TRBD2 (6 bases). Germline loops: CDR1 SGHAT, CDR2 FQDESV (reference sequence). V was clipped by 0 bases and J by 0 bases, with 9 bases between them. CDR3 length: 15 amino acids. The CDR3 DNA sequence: TGTGCCAGCAGCTTAGCGGTGACTAGCTCCTACGAGCAGTACTTC. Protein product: CASSLAVTSSYEQYF. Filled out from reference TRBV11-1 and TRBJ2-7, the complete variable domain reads EAEVAQSPRYKITEKSQAVAFWCDPISGHATLYWYRQILGQGPELLVQFQDESVVDDSQLPKDRFSAERLKGVDSTLKIQPAELGDSAMYLCASSLAVTSSYEQYFGPGTRLTVT.

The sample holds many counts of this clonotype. Here the CDR3 DNA reads TGTGCCAGCCGTTCCGGGCGGACGGACCCCTACAATGAGCAGTTCTTC. It yields the protein CASRSGRTDPYNEQFF. The chain uses TRBV27 and TRBJ2-1; D uncertain. The CDR3 totals 16 residues. Germline CDR1 MNHEY, CDR2 SMNVEV (reference sequence). V gave up 8 bases and J gave up 2 bases, with 19 bases separating them.

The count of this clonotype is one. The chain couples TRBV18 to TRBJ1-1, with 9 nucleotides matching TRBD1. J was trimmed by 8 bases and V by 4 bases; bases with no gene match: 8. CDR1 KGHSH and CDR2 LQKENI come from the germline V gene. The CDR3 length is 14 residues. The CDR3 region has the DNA TGTGCCAGCTCACTACAGGGGGCGCTCCCCGAAGCTTTCTTT. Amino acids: CASSLQGALPEAFF. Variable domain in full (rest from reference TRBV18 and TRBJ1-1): NAGVMQNPRHLVRRRGQEARLRCSPMKGHSHVYWYRQLPEEGLKFMVYLQKENIIDESGMPKERFSAEFPKEGPSILRIQQVVRGDSAAYFCASSLQGALPEAFFGQGTRLTVV.

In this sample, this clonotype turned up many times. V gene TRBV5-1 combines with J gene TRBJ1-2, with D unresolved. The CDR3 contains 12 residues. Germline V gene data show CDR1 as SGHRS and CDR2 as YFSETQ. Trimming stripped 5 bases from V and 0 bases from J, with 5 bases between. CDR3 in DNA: TGCGCCAGCAGGTCCGCTAACTATGGCTACACCTTC. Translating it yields CASRSANYGYTF.

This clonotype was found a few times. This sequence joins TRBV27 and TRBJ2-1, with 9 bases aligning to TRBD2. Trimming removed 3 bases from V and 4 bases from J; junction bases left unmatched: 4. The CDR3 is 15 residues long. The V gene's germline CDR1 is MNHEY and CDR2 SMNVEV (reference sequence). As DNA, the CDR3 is TGTGCCAGCAGTTTGAGCACTAGCGGGTACAATGAGCAGTTCTTC. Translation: CASSLSTSGYNEQFF.

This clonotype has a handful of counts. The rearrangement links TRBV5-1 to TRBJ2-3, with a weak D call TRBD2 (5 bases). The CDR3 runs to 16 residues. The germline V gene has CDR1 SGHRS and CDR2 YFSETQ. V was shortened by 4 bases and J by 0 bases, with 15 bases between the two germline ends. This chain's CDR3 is CASSRDFGTSTDTQYF. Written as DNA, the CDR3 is TGCGCCAGCAGCCGGGATTTCGGTACTAGCACAGATACGCAGTATTTT.

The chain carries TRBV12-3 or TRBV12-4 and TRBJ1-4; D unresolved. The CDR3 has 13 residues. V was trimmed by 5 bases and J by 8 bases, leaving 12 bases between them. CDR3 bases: TGTGCCAGCAGTCAGAGAAGAGGGGAAAAACTGTTTTTT. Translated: CASSQRRGEKLFF.

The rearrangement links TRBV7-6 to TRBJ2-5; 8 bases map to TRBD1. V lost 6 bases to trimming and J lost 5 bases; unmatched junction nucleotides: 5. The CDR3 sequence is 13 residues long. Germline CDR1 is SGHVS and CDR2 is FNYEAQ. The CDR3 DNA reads TGTGCCAGCAGACAGGACAGGGTCGAGACCCAGTACTTC. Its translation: CASRQDRVETQYF.

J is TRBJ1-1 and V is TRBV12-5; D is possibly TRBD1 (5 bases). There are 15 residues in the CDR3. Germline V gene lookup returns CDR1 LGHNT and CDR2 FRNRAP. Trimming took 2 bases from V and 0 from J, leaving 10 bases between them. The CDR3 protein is CASGLRAGLNTEAFF. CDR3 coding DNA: TGTGCTAGTGGTTTGCGGGCAGGGTTGAACACTGAAGCTTTCTTT. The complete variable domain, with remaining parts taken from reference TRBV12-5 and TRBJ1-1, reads DARVTQTPRHKVTEMGQEVTMRCQPILGHNTVFWYRQTMMQGLELLAYFRNRAPLDDSGMPKDRFSAEMPDATLATLKIQPSEPRDSAVYFCASGLRAGLNTEAFFGQGTRLTVV.

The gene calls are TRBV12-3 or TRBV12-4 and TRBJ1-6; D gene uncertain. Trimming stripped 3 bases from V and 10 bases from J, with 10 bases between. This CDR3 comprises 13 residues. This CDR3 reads CASSFATRSPLHF. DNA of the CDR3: TGTGCCAGCAGTTTTGCAACTCGATCACCCCTCCACTTT.

The CDR3 DNA reads TGCGCCAGCACCTTTAGCGGGGGCACCGGGGAGCTGTTTTTT. Amino acid sequence: CASTFSGGTGELFF. The chain combines TRBV5-1 with TRBJ2-2; 9 bases align to TRBD2. The CDR3 extends over 14 amino acids. V lost 6 bases and J lost 4; bases outside the gene matches: 4. CDR1 SGHRS and CDR2 YFSETQ come from the germline V gene.

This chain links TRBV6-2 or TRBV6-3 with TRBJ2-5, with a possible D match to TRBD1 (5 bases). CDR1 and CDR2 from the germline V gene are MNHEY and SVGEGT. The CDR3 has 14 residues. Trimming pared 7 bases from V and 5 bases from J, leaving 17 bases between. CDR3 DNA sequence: TGTGCCAGCACCCAATCAGGGTCGCGGGAGACCCAGTACTTC. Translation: CASTQSGSRETQYF.

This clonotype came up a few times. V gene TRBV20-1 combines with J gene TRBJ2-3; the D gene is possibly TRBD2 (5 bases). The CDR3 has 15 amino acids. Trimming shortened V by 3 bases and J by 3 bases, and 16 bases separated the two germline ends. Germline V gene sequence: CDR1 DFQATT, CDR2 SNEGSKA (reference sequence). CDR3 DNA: TGCAGTGCTAGGAGGGCCTCTAGCAGTACAGATACGCAGTATTTT. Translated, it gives CSARRASSSTDTQYF.

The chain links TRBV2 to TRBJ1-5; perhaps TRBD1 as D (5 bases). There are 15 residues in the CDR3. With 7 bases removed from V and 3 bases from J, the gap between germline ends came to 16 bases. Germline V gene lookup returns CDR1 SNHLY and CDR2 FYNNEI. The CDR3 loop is CASTMDGHVNQPQHF. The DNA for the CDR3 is TGTGCCAGCACCATGGACGGACACGTCAATCAGCCCCAGCATTTT.

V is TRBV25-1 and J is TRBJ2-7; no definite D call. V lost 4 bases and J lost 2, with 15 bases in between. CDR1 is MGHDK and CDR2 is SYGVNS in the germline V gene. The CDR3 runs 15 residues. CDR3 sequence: CASSGHQDGTYEQYF. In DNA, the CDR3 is TGTGCCAGCAGTGGACATCAAGACGGTACCTACGAGCAGTACTTC.

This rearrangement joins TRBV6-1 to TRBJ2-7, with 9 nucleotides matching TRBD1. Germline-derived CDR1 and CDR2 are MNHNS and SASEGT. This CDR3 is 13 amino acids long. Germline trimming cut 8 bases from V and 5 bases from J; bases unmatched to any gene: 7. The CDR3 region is CASERTGVHEQYF. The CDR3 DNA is TGTGCCAGCGAAAGGACAGGGGTCCACGAGCAGTACTTC.

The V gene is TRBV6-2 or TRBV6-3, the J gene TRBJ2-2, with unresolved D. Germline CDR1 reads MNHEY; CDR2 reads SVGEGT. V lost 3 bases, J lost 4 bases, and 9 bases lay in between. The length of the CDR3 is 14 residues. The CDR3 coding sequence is TGTGCCAGCAGTTATTCCACCAGCACCGGGGAGCTGTTTTTT. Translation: CASSYSTSTGELFF.

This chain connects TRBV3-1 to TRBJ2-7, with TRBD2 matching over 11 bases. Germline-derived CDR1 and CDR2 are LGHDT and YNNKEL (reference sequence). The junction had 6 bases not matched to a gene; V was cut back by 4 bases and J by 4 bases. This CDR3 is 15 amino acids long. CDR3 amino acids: CASSPTSGAQYEQYF. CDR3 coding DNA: TGTGCCAGCAGCCCGACTAGCGGGGCGCAATACGAGCAGTACTTC.

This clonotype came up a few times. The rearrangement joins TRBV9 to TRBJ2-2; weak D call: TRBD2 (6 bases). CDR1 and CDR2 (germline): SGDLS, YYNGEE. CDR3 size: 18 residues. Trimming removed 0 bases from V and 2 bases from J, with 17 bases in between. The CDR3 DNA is TGTGCCAGCAGCGTAGCAGGAGGGTTGGCTTTCAACACCGGGGAGCTGTTTTTT. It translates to CASSVAGGLAFNTGELFF. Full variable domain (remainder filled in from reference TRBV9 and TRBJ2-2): DSGVTQTPKHLITATGQRVTLRCSPRSGDLSVYWYQQSLDQGLQFLIQYYNGEERAKGNILERFSAQQFPDLHSELNLSSLELGDSALYFCASSVAGGLAFNTGELFFGEGSRLTVL.